These 12 T cell receptor beta chains came from one sample sequenced in a study of T cells in Graves' hyperthyroidism and ophthalmopathy. RNA transcripts gave rise to amplified TCR beta CDR3 regions. With the HTBI primer set, the TCR CDR3 went through a first round of RT-PCR. Using its own MiXCR run on the multiplex PCR reads, TCRdb lists one record per CDR3 protein. The profile shows more than 650,000 distinct CDR3 sequences, 14% of them singletons. What was sequenced was blood. These receptors were taken from a woman younger than 30 with Graves' hyperthyroidism.

This clonotype was observed at least ten times. The V call is TRBV20-1, the J call TRBJ1-2, with 9 bases identical to TRBD1. Germline V gives CDR1 DFQATT, CDR2 SNEGSKA (reference sequence). The trim removed 6 bases at V and 0 bases at J, leaving 8 bases unmatched. The CDR3 sequence is 15 residues long. The CDR3, as DNA: TGCAGTGCAGTACAGGGGGCACAAGCTAACTATGGCTACACCTTC. It translates to CSAVQGAQANYGYTF.

This clonotype was picked up one time. J is TRBJ2-3 and V is TRBV4-1, with 16 positions matching TRBD2. The length of the CDR3 is 20 residues. The V gene end was trimmed by 4 bases and the J gene end by 4 bases; junction bases not matched to a gene: 14. CDR1 is MGHRA, CDR2 YSYEKL, per germline. CDR3 amino acids: CASSPPGLAGGPIWSDTQYF. The CDR3 DNA sequence: TGCGCCAGCAGCCCCCCGGGACTAGCGGGAGGGCCGATTTGGTCAGATACGCAGTATTTT.

This clonotype was seen at least ten times. As DNA, the CDR3 is TGTGCCAGCTCAAGACCGGGACGTCAAGAGACCCAGTACTTC. Protein sequence: CASSRPGRQETQYF. J is TRBJ2-5 and V is TRBV18; D may correspond to TRBD1 or TRBD2 (5 bases each). Germline V gene lookup returns CDR1 KGHSH and CDR2 LQKENI. This CDR3 region has 14 residues. The germline V and J ends were trimmed by 5 bases and 2 bases, with 12 bases remaining between them.

The J gene is TRBJ2-1, the V gene TRBV6-2 or TRBV6-3, with 7 bases aligning to TRBD2. Trimming removed 7 bases from V and 8 bases from J; junction bases left unmatched: 11. Germline CDR1 is MNHEY and CDR2 is SVGEGT. The CDR3 covers 14 residues. CDR3 nucleotides: TGTGCCAGCACCACTCGGGGGGAAATAGATGAGCAGTTCTTC. Amino acids: CASTTRGEIDEQFF.

Many counts were recorded for this clonotype. This chain uses TRBV18 with TRBJ2-7; D gene ambiguous. This CDR3 contains 16 residues. Germline CDR1 KGHSH, CDR2 LQKENI. With 1 base removed from V and 2 bases from J, the gap between germline ends came to 15 bases. The CDR3 sequence is CASSPLFGRTAYEQYF. In DNA form, the CDR3 reads TGTGCCAGCTCACCACTGTTCGGACGGACCGCCTACGAGCAGTACTTC. The whole variable domain, filled in from reference TRBV18 and TRBJ2-7, reads NAGVMQNPRHLVRRRGQEARLRCSPMKGHSHVYWYRQLPEEGLKFMVYLQKENIIDESGMPKERFSAEFPKEGPSILRIQQVVRGDSAAYFCASSPLFGRTAYEQYFGPGTRLTVT.

The chain employs TRBV14 and TRBJ2-1; 8 bases fit TRBD1. CDR3 length equals 15 residues. The J segment lost 7 bases and the V segment lost 1 base, leaving 6 bases of the junction unmatched. CDR1 is SGHDN, CDR2 FVKESK, per germline. The CDR3 DNA follows: TGTGCCAGCAGCCAAGTACAGGGGGTCCGGAATGAGCAGTTCTTC. This translates into CASSQVQGVRNEQFF.

Ten or more counts support this clonotype. The chain has TRBV2 and TRBJ1-2; D ambiguous. The germline CDR1 and CDR2 sequences are SNHLY and FYNNEI. The CDR3 totals 13 residues. V lost 4 bases and J lost 4, with 10 bases in between. The CDR3 region has the DNA TGTGCCAGCAGTGCTCGACTCGGCTATGGCTACACCTTC. Translated: CASSARLGYGYTF.

V and J are TRBV30 and TRBJ1-2; maybe TRBD1 (5 bases). V was trimmed by 2 bases and J by 8 bases, leaving 12 bases between them. This CDR3 spans 12 amino acids. Germline CDR1 and CDR2: GTSNPN and SVGIG (reference sequence). This CDR3 reads CAWSRAGIGYTF. CDR3 bases: TGTGCCTGGAGTCGGGCAGGGATAGGCTACACCTTC.

A note on this clonotype: A much larger clone is a single base away; this may be a read error. The CDR3 protein is CVSSRRGDGAAETQYF. The CDR3 DNA sequence: TGTGTCAGCAGTCGAAGGGGTGACGGAGCGGCGGAGACCCAGTACTTC. V is TRBV7-9 and J is TRBJ2-5; D is possibly TRBD1 or TRBD2 (5 bases each). CDR3 length: 16 residues. Germline lookup yields CDR1 SEHNR and CDR2 FQNEAQ (reference sequence). Based on the CDR3 plus reference TRBV7-9 and TRBJ2-5, the full variable domain is DTGVSQNPRHKITKRGQNVTFRCDPISEHNRLYWYRQTLGQGPEFLTYFQNEAQLEKSRLLSDRFSAERPKGSFSTLEIQRTEQGDSAMYLCVSSRRGDGAAETQYFGPGTRLLVL.

This clonotype has more than one count but fewer than ten. This chain joins TRBV19 and TRBJ2-4; D possibly matches TRBD1 or TRBD2 (5 bases each). The CDR3 consists of 14 residues. With 0 bases removed from V and 7 bases from J, the gap between germline ends came to 10 bases. Per germline, CDR1 LNHDA and CDR2 SQIVND (reference sequence). The CDR3 nucleotides are TGTGCCAGTAGTATAGACCCGGGGACGAACATTCAGTACTTC. Protein product: CASSIDPGTNIQYF.

The gene calls are TRBV30 and TRBJ2-2; TRBD2 might be the D (6 bases). Trimming removed 5 bases at V and 0 bases at J, with 19 bases between. There are 17 residues in the CDR3. The germline V gene encodes CDR1 GTSNPN and CDR2 SVGIG (reference sequence). The CDR3 nucleotides read TGTGCCTGGGGAGGGCCGTTAGTTTTTACGAACACCGGGGAGCTGTTTTTT. Amino acids: CAWGGPLVFTNTGELFF.

The CDR3 spells CASSQVLRTWGTEAFF. For the CDR3, the DNA is TGTGCCAGCAGCCAAGTATTAAGAACCTGGGGCACTGAAGCTTTCTTT. The chain has TRBV3-1 and TRBJ1-1; the D is unclear. Looked up from germline, CDR1 is LGHDT and CDR2 is YNNKEL (reference sequence). The CDR3 has 16 amino acids. Deletions cut 1 base from V and 4 bases from J, with 16 bases between.